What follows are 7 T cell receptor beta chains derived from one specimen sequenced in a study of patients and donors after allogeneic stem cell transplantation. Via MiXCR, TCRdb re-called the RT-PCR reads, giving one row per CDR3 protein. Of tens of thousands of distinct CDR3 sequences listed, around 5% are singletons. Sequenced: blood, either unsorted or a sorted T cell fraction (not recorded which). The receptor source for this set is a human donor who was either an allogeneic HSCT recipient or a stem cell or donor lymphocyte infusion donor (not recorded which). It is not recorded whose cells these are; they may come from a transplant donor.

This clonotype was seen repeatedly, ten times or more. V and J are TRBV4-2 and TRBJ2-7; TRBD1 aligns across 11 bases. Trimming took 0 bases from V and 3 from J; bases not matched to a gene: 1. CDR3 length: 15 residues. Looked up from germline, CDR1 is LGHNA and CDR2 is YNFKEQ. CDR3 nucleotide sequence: TGTGCCAGCAGCCAAGATGGGACAGGGGGCTACGAGCAGTACTTC. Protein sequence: CASSQDGTGGYEQYF.

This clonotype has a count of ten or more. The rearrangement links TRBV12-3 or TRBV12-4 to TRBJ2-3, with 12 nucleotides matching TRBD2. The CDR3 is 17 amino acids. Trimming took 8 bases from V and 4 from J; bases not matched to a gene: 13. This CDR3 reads CASGLAGLGFVPDTQYF. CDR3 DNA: TGTGCCAGCGGACTAGCGGGGTTGGGTTTTGTTCCAGATACGCAGTATTTT.

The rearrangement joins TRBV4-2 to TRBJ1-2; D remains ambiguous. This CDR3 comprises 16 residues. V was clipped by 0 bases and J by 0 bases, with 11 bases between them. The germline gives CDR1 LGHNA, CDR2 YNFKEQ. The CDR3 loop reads CASSQDSGGTNYGYTF. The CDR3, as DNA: TGTGCCAGCAGCCAAGATTCCGGAGGAACTAACTATGGCTACACCTTC.

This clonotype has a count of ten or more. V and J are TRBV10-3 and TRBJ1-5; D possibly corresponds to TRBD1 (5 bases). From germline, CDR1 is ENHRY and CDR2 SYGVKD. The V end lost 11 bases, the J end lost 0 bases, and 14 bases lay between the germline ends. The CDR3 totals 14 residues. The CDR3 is CASTGVYSNQPQHF. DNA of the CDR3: TGTGCCTCAACAGGAGTTTATAGCAATCAGCCCCAGCATTTT.

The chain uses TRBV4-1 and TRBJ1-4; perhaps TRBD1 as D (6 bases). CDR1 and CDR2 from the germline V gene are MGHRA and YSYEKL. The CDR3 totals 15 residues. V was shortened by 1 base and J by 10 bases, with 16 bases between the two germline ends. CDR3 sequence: CASSQVSPGAGKLFF. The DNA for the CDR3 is TGCGCCAGCAGCCAAGTGTCCCCAGGGGCGGGAAAACTGTTTTTT.

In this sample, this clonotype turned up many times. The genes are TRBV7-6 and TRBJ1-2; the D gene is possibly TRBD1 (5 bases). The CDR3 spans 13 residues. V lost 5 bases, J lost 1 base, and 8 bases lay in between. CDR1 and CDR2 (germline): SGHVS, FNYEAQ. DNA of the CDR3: TGTGCCAGCAGCATTGACAGTAACTATGGCTACACCTTC. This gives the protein CASSIDSNYGYTF.

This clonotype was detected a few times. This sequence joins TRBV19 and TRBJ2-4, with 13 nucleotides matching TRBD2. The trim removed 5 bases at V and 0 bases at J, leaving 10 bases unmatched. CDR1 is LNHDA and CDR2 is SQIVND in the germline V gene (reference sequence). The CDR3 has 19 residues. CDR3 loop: CASSPFSTSGGSAKNIQYF. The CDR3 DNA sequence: TGTGCCAGTAGTCCATTCTCGACTAGCGGGGGGTCAGCCAAAAACATTCAGTACTTC.